This T cell receptor beta chain was captured by sequencing in a study of CD8+ T cells in alopecia areata. Turning to this clone: No antigen is known for it.

Extraction of RNA preceded its reverse transcription into cDNA, which served as the sequencing template. Assay used: immunoSEQ multiplex PCR; TCRdb lists only in-frame clones, some missing. The data show 110,000 or so clones, around 61% seen once. Study-level points and caveats: With patients, TCR sharing proved less clear than in mice, a difference possibly related to HLA.

Germline CDR1 is GTSNPN and CDR2 is SVGIG (reference sequence). This CDR3 has 11 residues. The V gene lost 1 base and the J gene lost 7 bases, with 7 bases spanning the gap. Cell sorting was applied to PBMCs, and CD4+ and CD8+ T cells were collected. Sequenced sample: CD4+ T cells sorted from blood. The chain combines TRBV30 with TRBJ1-1; D uncertain. This receptor was identified in a human donor in good health. The CDR3 region is CAWSEVVEAFF. Written as DNA, the CDR3 is TGTGCCTGGAGTGAAGTGGTTGAAGCTTTCTTT.